The 19 T cell receptor beta chains below all came from one sample that was sequenced in a study of T cells after yellow fever vaccination. One entry per CDR3 protein results from TCRdb running MiXCR on the 5' RACE reads. The table records more than 350,000 distinct CDR3 sequences, more than 9% of them present only once. The sequencing used PBMCs, collected on the day of the first yellow fever vaccination. The receptors come from a man younger than 30 who received the YFV17D yellow fever vaccine.

The chain carries TRBV20-1 and TRBJ2-3; 12 positions match TRBD2. The length of the CDR3 is 18 residues. Germline lookup yields CDR1 DFQATT and CDR2 SNEGSKA (reference sequence). CDR3 nucleotide sequence: TGCACCGAAGGACGGGGTCTAGCGGGGGGGGCTAGCACAGATACGCAGTATTTT. This translates into CTEGRGLAGGASTDTQYF.

V gene TRBV21-1 combines with J gene TRBJ2-5; the D segment call TRBD1 is taken from the table without a DNA check. TRBV21-1 is a listed pseudogene. CDR3 length: 13 residues. The CDR3 DNA reads as TGTGCCAGCAGCAGGGGGGCCAAGAAGACCCAGTACTTC. This encodes CASSRGAKKTQYF.

This sequence joins TRBV12-3 or TRBV12-4 and TRBJ2-7; D is uncertain. CDR3 size: 12 residues. The V and J ends lost 4 bases and 4 bases respectively, with 8 bases between them. CDR3 loop: CASSSQEYEQYF. CDR3 DNA sequence: TGTGCCAGCAGTTCCCAGGAGTACGAGCAGTACTTC.

The chain joins TRBV7-2 to TRBJ2-7, with 7 bases fitting TRBD1. Germline-derived CDR1 and CDR2 are SGHTA and FQGNSA. The CDR3 loop spans 13 amino acids. The V segment lost 5 bases and the J segment 6 bases; nucleotides outside the gene matches: 7. CDR3 in amino acids: CASSPLTGFEQYF. Written as DNA, the CDR3 is TGTGCCAGCAGCCCCCTGACAGGGTTCGAGCAGTACTTC.

This clonotype has a count of ten or more. The chain is built from TRBV12-3 or TRBV12-4 and TRBJ2-7, with a weak D call TRBD2 (5 bases). Trimming took off 2 bases at V and 5 bases at J, with 13 bases between the two ends. The CDR3 covers 14 residues. CDR3: CASSLSPGGDEQYF. CDR3 nucleotides: TGTGCCAGCAGTTTAAGCCCCGGAGGTGACGAGCAGTACTTC.

This clonotype has just a few counts. V usage is TRBV18 and J usage is TRBJ2-7; 11 bases match TRBD1. The CDR3 is 17 amino acids. The V gene's germline CDR1 is KGHSH and CDR2 LQKENI. Trimming at V came to 6 bases and at J to 3 bases, leaving 13 bases not matched to a gene. The DNA for the CDR3 is TGTGCCAGCTCGCACACAAAACCGGGACAGGGGGACTACGAGCAGTACTTC. This sequence encodes CASSHTKPGQGDYEQYF.

This clonotype was seen many times. The chain couples TRBV20-1 to TRBJ2-3; TRBD1 is a possible D gene (5 bases). CDR1 DFQATT and CDR2 SNEGSKA come from the germline V gene (reference sequence). The CDR3 loop spans 12 amino acids. The ends were cut back, 1 base at V and 4 bases at J, with 6 bases in the middle. The CDR3 is CSARGGPDTQYF. DNA of the CDR3: TGCAGTGCTAGAGGGGGCCCAGATACGCAGTATTTT.

This clonotype has just a few counts. This chain connects TRBV18 to TRBJ2-5; D may match TRBD1 or TRBD2 (5 bases each). Looked up from germline, CDR1 is KGHSH and CDR2 is LQKENI. V gave up 3 bases and J gave up 2 bases, with 13 bases separating them. The CDR3 is 15 amino acids. The CDR3 DNA reads as TGTGCCAGCTCACCCCGCCGGGGACCGCAAGAGACCCAGTACTTC. The encoded protein is CASSPRRGPQETQYF.

The chain uses TRBV4-3 and TRBJ2-3, with D possibly TRBD1 on 6 matching bases. V lost 0 bases to trimming and J lost 3 bases, with 13 bases between them. This CDR3 is 16 amino acids long. Germline V lookup: CDR1 LGHNA, CDR2 YSLEER. The CDR3 DNA reads as TGCGCCAGCAGCCAAGAAGTGATCCAGGGGACAGATACGCAGTATTTT. Its protein is CASSQEVIQGTDTQYF.

This clonotype was observed a few times. The chain carries TRBV7-2 and TRBJ2-4, with D possibly being TRBD2 (6 bases). CDR1 is SGHTA, CDR2 FQGNSA, per germline. V lost 1 base and J 0 bases, leaving 10 bases between the germline ends. The CDR3 is 16 residues long. The chain's CDR3 is CASSLDTSTAKNIQYF. CDR3 DNA: TGTGCCAGCAGCTTAGATACTAGCACAGCCAAAAACATTCAGTACTTC.

The rearrangement uses TRBV5-4 and TRBJ2-5, with 8 nucleotides matching TRBD1. Germline V gene data show CDR1 as SGHNT and CDR2 as YYREEE (reference sequence). This CDR3 has 14 residues. V lost 4 bases, J lost 2 bases, and 4 bases stayed unmatched. The CDR3 coding sequence is TGTGCCAGCAGCCCAGGGGGCGTTCAAGAGACCCAGTACTTC. Amino acid sequence: CASSPGGVQETQYF.

In its sample, this clonotype was seen many times. The chain recombines TRBV5-6 with TRBJ2-1, with D tentatively TRBD2 (5 bases). CDR1 SGHDT and CDR2 YYEEEE come from the germline V gene. The ends were cut back, 2 bases at V and 5 bases at J, with 14 bases in the middle. The CDR3 length is 15 residues. The chain's CDR3 is CASSFLGADHNEQFF. The CDR3 DNA reads as TGTGCCAGCAGCTTTTTGGGAGCCGACCACAATGAGCAGTTCTTC.

In this sample, this clonotype turned up a few times. This chain links TRBV7-2 with TRBJ1-6; D gene ambiguous. Germline V lookup: CDR1 SGHTA, CDR2 FQGNSA. This CDR3 comprises 15 residues. Trimming shortened V by 5 bases and J by 10 bases, and 18 bases separated the two germline ends. For the CDR3, the DNA is TGTGCCAGCAGCGCGGTGACGGGCGCGGGGTCACCCCTCCACTTT. As protein: CASSAVTGAGSPLHF.

This chain connects TRBV5-1 to TRBJ2-3; TRBD2 is a possible D gene (5 bases). Trimming left V 0 bases short and J 7 bases short, with 18 bases between. Looked up from germline, CDR1 is SGHRS and CDR2 is YFSETQ. This CDR3 comprises 16 residues. The chain's CDR3 is CASSLGSRGPGHTQYF. DNA for the CDR3: TGCGCCAGCAGCTTGGGGAGCCGGGGTCCCGGGCATACGCAGTATTTT.

The genes are TRBV6-2 or TRBV6-3 and TRBJ2-5; a possible D gene is TRBD2 (5 bases). The germline gives CDR1 MNHEY, CDR2 SVGEGT. This CDR3 contains 16 residues. V was trimmed by 2 bases and J by 7 bases, leaving 20 bases between them. Written as DNA, the CDR3 is TGTGCCAGCAGTTACAAGGAGGTTACAGCGGTAGGGACCCAGTACTTC. Translation gives CASSYKEVTAVGTQYF.

In its sample, this clonotype was seen a few times. For the CDR3, the DNA is TGTGCCAGCAGCGTCAGGACAGGGGGAGGCACAGATACGCAGTATTTT. Translation gives CASSVRTGGGTDTQYF. The rearrangement links TRBV9 to TRBJ2-3; 10 bases are shared with TRBD1. Germline lookup yields CDR1 SGDLS and CDR2 YYNGEE. This CDR3 contains 16 residues. Losses at the gene ends were 2 bases for V and 1 base for J; bases not matched to a gene: 4.

This sequence joins TRBV25-1 and TRBJ2-5, with TRBD2 identical over 10 bases. This CDR3 has 14 amino acids. Trimming removed 6 bases from V and 5 bases from J; junction bases left unmatched: 6. CDR1 is MGHDK and CDR2 is SYGVNS in the germline V gene. The CDR3 loop is CASSRPGLAETQYF. The CDR3 bases are TGTGCCAGCAGCCGCCCGGGACTAGCGGAGACCCAGTACTTC.

This clonotype was detected only a few times. The chain links TRBV4-1 to TRBJ2-7; D is uncertain. Germline CDR1 MGHRA, CDR2 YSYEKL. The V gene lost 4 bases and the J gene lost 0 bases, with 10 bases spanning the gap. CDR3 size: 14 residues. CDR3 sequence reads: CASSRTVSSYEQYV. For the CDR3, the DNA is TGCGCCAGCAGCCGGACCGTGAGCTCCTACGAGCAGTACGTC.

The chain employs TRBV12-3 or TRBV12-4 and TRBJ1-1, with D hard to call. The V and J ends lost 6 bases and 6 bases respectively, with 8 bases between them. This CDR3 has 11 amino acids. In nucleotides, the CDR3 is TGTGCCAGCAGCCGTATTGCTGAAGCTTTCTTT. It translates to CASSRIAEAFF.